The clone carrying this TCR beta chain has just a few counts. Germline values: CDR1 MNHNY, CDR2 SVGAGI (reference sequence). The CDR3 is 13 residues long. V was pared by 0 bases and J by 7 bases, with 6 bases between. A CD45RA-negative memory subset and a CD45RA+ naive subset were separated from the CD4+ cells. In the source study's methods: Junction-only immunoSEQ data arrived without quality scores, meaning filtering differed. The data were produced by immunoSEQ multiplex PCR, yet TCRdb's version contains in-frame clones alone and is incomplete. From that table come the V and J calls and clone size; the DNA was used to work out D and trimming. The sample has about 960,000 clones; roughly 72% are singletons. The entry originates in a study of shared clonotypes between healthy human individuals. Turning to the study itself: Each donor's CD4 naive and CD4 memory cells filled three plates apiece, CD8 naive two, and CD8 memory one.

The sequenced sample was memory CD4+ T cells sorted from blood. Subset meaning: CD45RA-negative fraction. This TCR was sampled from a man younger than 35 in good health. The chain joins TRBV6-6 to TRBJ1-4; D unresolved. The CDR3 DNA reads TGTGCCAGCAGTTACTCCGTCGCTGAAAAACTGTTTTTT. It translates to CASSYSVAEKLFF.